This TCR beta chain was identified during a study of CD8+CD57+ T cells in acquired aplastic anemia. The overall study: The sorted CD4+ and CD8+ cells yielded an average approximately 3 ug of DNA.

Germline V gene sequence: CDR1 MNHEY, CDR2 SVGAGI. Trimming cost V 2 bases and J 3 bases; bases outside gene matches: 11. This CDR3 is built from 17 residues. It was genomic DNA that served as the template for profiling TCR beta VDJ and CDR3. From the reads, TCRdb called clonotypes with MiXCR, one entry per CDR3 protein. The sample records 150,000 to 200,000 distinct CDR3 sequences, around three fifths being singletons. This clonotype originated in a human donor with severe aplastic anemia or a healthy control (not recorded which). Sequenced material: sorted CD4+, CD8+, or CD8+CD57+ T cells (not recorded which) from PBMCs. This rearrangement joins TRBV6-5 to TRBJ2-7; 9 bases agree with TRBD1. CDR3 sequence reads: CASSYGAGTGGNYEQYF. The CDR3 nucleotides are TGTGCCAGCAGTTACGGGGCCGGTACAGGGGGCAACTACGAGCAGTACTTC.